The present TCR beta chain was sequenced within a study of patients and donors after allogeneic stem cell transplantation. Via MiXCR, TCRdb re-called the RT-PCR reads, giving one row per CDR3 protein. The sample lists about a million distinct CDR3 sequences, 18% occurring once. The CDR3 contains 13 residues. The germline V gene has CDR1 SQVTM and CDR2 ANQGSEA. J gave up 5 bases and V 6 bases, and 10 bases lay outside the gene matches. This clonotype was obtained from a human donor who was either an allogeneic HSCT recipient or a stem cell or donor lymphocyte infusion donor (not recorded which). It is not recorded whose cells these are; they may come from a transplant donor. The material sequenced was blood, either unsorted or a sorted T cell fraction (not recorded which). V usage is TRBV29-1 and J usage is TRBJ2-7; TRBD2 agrees at 7 bases. CDR3 in amino acids: CSVATGGIHEQYF. The CDR3 nucleotides read TGCAGCGTCGCCACCGGGGGGATCCACGAGCAGTACTTC.